One sample yielded the 5 T cell receptor beta chains listed below, sequenced in a study of human T cells and chemical hapten exposure. TCRdb ran MiXCR on the RACE reads and lists one entry per CDR3 protein. The table lists some 340,000 distinct CDR3 sequences, approximately 6.9% of them singletons. Time point described: patch test 1, 2 weeks after DPC sensitization. Treatment in this sample: therapeutic diphenylcyclopropenone sensitization with weekly scalp DPC. The input for sequencing was whole blood, taken in connection with sensitization to the hapten diphenylcyclopropenone (DPC). The receptors come from a woman under 30 with alopecia areata. Some clones in this sample may be carry-over from other donors' samples.

This clonotype was counted only a few times. For the CDR3, the DNA is TGTGCCACCAGTGAGAGGGACAATGAGCAGTTCTTC. It yields the protein CATSERDNEQFF. The V call is TRBV24-1, the J call TRBJ2-1; D is possibly TRBD2 (5 bases). Germline CDR1 KGHDR, CDR2 SFDVKD. The V end was cut by 4 bases, the J end by 5 bases, with 5 bases between. The CDR3 loop spans 12 amino acids.

For this clonotype: This may be a read error, as it is one base from a much larger clone. The chain recombines TRBV7-9 with TRBJ2-3; 9 bases fit TRBD2. Germline V gene sequence: CDR1 SEHNR, CDR2 FQNEAQ (reference sequence). V shed 5 bases and J 6 bases; nucleotides not matched to a gene: 9. The CDR3 contains 15 residues. The CDR3 DNA is TGTGCCAGCAGCCGGTCCAGCGGGGGGCCTGATACGCAGTATTTT. Amino acid sequence: CASSRSSGGPDTQYF.

This clonotype turned up a few times. The chain recombines TRBV6-5 with TRBJ2-3, with D uncertain. The CDR3 extends over 13 amino acids. Germline loops: CDR1 MNHEY, CDR2 SVGAGI. V lost 10 bases to trimming and J lost 6 bases, with 17 bases between them. The CDR3 loop reads CATRTPSYDTQYF. CDR3 DNA sequence: TGTGCCACCCGGACGCCGAGCTACGATACGCAGTATTTT.

Ten or more counts support this clonotype. The chain has TRBV4-2 and TRBJ2-7, with 12 bases matching TRBD2. The J segment lost 3 bases and the V segment lost 4 bases, leaving 4 bases of the junction unmatched. CDR1 is LGHNA, CDR2 YNFKEQ, per germline. CDR3 length equals 15 residues. The CDR3 coding sequence is TGTGCCAGCAGCCTGACTAGCGGGGGAAACTACGAGCAGTACTTC. Translation: CASSLTSGGNYEQYF.

This clonotype was observed at least ten times. J is TRBJ2-1 and V is TRBV20-1, with D maybe TRBD2 (5 bases). CDR1 and CDR2 (germline): DFQATT, SNEGSKA (reference sequence). The length of the CDR3 is 14 residues. V gave up 2 bases and J gave up 6 bases, with 14 bases separating them. The CDR3 protein is CSARFGVRGNEQFF. CDR3 nucleotide sequence: TGCAGTGCTAGATTCGGGGTCCGGGGCAATGAGCAGTTCTTC.